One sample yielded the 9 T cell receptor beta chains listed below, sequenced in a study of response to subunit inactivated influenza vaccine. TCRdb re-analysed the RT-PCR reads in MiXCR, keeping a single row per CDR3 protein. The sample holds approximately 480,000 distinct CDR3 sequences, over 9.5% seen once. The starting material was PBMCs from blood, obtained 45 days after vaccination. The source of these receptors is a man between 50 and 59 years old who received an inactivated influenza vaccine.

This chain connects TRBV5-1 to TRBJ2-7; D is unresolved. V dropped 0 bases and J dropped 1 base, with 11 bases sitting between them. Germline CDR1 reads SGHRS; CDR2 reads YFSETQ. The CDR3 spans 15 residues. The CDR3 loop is CASSLGSHGSYEQYF. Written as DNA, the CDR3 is TGCGCCAGCAGCTTGGGCAGTCATGGATCCTACGAGCAGTACTTC.

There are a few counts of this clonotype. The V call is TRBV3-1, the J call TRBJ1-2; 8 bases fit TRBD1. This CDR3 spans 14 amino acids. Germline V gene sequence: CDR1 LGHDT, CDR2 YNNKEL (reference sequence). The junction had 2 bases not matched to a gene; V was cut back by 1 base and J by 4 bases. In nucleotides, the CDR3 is TGTGCCAGCAGCCAAGGACAGGGGAGCTATGGCTACACCTTC. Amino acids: CASSQGQGSYGYTF.

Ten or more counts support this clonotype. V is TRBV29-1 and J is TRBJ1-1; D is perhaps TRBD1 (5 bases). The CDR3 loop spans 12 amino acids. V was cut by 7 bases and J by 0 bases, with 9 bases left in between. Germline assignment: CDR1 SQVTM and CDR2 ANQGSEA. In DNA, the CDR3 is TGCAGCGCAATGACAGTGAACACTGAAGCTTTCTTT. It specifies CSAMTVNTEAFF. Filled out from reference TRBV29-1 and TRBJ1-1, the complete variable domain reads SAVISQKPSRDICQRGTSLTIQCQVDSQVTMMFWYRQQPGQSLTLIATANQGSEATYESGFVIDKFPISRPNLTFSTLTVSNMSPEDSSIYLCSAMTVNTEAFFGQGTRLTVV.

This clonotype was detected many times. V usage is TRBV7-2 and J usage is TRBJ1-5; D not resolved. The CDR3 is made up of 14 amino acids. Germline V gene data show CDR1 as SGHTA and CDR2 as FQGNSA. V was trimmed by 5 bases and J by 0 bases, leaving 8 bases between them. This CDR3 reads CASSQTHSNQPQHF. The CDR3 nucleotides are TGTGCCAGCAGCCAGACACATAGCAATCAGCCCCAGCATTTT.

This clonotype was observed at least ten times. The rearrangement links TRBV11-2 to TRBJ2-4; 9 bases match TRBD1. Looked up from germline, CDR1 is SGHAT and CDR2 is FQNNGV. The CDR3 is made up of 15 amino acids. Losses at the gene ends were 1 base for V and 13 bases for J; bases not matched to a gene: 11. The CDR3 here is CASSLGGQGRGFQYF. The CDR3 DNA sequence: TGTGCCAGCAGCTTAGGGGGACAGGGACGAGGCTTCCAGTACTTC.

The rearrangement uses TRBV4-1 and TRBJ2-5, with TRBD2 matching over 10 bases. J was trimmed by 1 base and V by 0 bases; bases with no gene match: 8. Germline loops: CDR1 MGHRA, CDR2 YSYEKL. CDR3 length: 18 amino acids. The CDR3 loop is CASSQDLLTSGFQETQYF. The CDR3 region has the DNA TGCGCCAGCAGCCAAGATCTATTGACTAGCGGGTTCCAAGAGACCCAGTACTTC.

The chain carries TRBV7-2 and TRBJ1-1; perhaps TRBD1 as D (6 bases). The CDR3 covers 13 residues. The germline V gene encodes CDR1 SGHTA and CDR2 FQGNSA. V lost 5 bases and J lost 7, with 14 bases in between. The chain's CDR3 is CASSQQGRFEAFF. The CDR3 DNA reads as TGTGCCAGCAGCCAACAGGGAAGATTTGAAGCTTTCTTT.

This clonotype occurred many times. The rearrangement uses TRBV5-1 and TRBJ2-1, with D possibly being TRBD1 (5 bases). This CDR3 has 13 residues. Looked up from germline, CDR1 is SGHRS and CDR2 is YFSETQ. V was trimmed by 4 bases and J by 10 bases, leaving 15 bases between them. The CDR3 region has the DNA TGCGCCAGCAGCCAGGTAAGGGGCCGAGAGCAGTTCTTC. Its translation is CASSQVRGREQFF.

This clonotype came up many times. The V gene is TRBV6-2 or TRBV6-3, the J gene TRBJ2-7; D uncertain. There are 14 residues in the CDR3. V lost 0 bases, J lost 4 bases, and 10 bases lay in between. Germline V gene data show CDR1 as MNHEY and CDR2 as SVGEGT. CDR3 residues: CASSYSWGGYEQYF. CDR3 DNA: TGTGCCAGCAGTTACTCGTGGGGTGGTTACGAGCAGTACTTC.